Listed here are 4 T cell receptor beta chains from one sample, sequenced in a study of blood T cell repertoires in COVID-19. Measured with immunoSEQ multiplex PCR; TCRdb has only the in-frame clones, and not every one. The sample consists of over 350,000 clones, more than 75% of them appearing once. Sequenced sample: PBMCs or T cells enriched from blood (not recorded which). The receptors were gathered from a woman between 18 and 29 years old who had recovered from COVID-19.

In this sample, this clone turned up once. The same CDR3 also results from other DNA sequences found in this sample. The V gene is TRBV4-3, the J gene TRBJ1-4; D is possibly TRBD1 (5 bases). V was shortened by 1 base and J by 8 bases, with 11 bases between the two germline ends. The CDR3 has 14 residues. Germline V gene lookup returns CDR1 LGHNA and CDR2 YSLEER. CDR3 region: CASSQGQGGEKLFF. CDR3 nucleotides: TGCGCCAGCAGCCAAGGCCAGGGAGGGGAAAAACTGTTTTTT.

This sequence joins TRBV4-2 and TRBJ2-5; weak D call: TRBD2 (5 bases). V shed 4 bases and J shed 4 bases, with 13 bases lying between them. This CDR3 region has 14 residues. Germline CDR1 and CDR2: LGHNA and YNFKEQ. In nucleotides, the CDR3 is TGTGCCAGCAGCCCCTCGGGGAAATCAGAGACCCAGTACTTC. Translation: CASSPSGKSETQYF.

Comments on this clone: Distinct nucleotide sequences in the sample also encode this CDR3. The chain uses TRBV7-9 and TRBJ1-5; 9 bases are a match to TRBD1. CDR1 and CDR2 (germline): SEHNR, FQNEAQ (reference sequence). V trimming: 4 bases; J trimming: 1 base; junction bases outside the gene matches: 2. This CDR3 is built from 15 residues. In nucleotides, the CDR3 is TGTGCCAGCAGCTCGGACAGGGGAAGCAATCAGCCCCAGCATTTT. Protein: CASSSDRGSNQPQHF.

The rearrangement joins TRBV19 to TRBJ2-1; tentative D call: TRBD2 (5 bases). Looked up from germline, CDR1 is LNHDA and CDR2 is SQIVND (reference sequence). Between the trimmed V and J ends, which lost 5 bases and 4 bases, there was a span of 15 bases. The CDR3 runs 15 residues. CDR3 region: CASSPGRVWYNEQFF. CDR3 bases: TGTGCCAGTAGTCCTGGGCGGGTTTGGTACAATGAGCAGTTCTTC.